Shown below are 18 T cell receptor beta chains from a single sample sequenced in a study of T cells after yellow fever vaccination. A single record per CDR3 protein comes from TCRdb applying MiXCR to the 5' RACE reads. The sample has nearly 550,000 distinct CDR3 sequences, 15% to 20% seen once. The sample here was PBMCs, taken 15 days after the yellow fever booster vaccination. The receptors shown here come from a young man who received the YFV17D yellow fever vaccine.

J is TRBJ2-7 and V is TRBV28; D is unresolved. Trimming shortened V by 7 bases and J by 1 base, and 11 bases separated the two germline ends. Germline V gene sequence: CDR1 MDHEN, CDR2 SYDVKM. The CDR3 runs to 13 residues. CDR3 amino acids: CASTAGPSYEQYF. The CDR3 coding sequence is TGTGCCAGCACTGCCGGCCCGTCCTACGAGCAGTACTTC.

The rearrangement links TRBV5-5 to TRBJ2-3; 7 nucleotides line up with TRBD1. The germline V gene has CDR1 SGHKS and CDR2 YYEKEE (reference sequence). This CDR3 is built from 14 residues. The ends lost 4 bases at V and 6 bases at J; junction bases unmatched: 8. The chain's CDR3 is CASSRDSRGDTQYF. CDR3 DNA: TGTGCCAGCAGCCGGGACAGCCGCGGGGATACGCAGTATTTT.

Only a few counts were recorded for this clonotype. CDR3 sequence reads: CATSDSGTGLGNEQFF. CDR3 coding DNA: TGTGCCACCAGTGATTCCGGGACAGGGTTGGGGAATGAGCAGTTCTTC. The chain recombines TRBV24-1 with TRBJ2-1, with 9 nucleotides matching TRBD1. The J segment lost 7 bases and the V segment lost 2 bases, leaving 8 bases of the junction unmatched. Germline lookup yields CDR1 KGHDR and CDR2 SFDVKD. CDR3 length: 16 residues.

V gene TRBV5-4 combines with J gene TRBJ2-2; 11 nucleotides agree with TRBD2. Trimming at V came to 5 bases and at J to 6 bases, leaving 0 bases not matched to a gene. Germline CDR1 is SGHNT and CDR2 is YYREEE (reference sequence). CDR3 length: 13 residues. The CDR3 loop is CASRLAGAGELFF. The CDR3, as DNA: TGTGCCAGCAGACTAGCGGGAGCCGGGGAGCTGTTTTTT.

The CDR3 region has the DNA TGTGCCAGCAGTTTGATTGGACAGGGAAGGGGCGAGCAGTACTTC. Amino acid sequence: CASSLIGQGRGEQYF. The V gene is TRBV12-3 or TRBV12-4, the J gene TRBJ2-7; 8 nucleotides match TRBD1. CDR3 size: 15 residues. V gave up 3 bases and J gave up 6 bases; unmatched junction bases: 10.

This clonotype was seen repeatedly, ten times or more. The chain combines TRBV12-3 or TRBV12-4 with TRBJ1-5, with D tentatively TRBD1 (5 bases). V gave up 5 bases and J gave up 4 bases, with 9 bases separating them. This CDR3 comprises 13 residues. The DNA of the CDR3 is TGTGCCAGCAGTCCTCAGGGAAATCAGCCCCAGCATTTT. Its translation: CASSPQGNQPQHF.

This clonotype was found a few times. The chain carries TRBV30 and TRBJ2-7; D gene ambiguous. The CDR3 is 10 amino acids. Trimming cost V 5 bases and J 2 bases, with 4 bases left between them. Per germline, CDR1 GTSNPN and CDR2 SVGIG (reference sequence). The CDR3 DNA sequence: TGTGCCTGGGGCACCTACGAGCAGTACTTC. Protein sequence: CAWGTYEQYF.

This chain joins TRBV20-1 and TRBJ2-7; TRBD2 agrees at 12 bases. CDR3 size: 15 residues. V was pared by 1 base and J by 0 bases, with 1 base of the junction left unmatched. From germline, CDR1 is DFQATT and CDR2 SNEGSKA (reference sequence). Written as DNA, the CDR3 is TGCAGTGCTAGAGGGACTAGCGGGGACTCCTACGAGCAGTACTTC. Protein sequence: CSARGTSGDSYEQYF.

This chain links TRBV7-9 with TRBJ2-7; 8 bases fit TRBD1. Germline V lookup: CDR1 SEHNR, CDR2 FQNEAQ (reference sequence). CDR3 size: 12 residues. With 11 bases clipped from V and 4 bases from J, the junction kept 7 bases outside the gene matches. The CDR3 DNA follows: TGTGCCTCGACAGGGGATATTTACGAGCAGTACTTC. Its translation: CASTGDIYEQYF.

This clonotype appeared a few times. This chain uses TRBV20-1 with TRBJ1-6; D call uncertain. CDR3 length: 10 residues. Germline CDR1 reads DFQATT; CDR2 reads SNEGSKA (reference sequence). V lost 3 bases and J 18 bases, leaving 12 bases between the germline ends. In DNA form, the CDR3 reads TGCAGTGCTAGCGACACCAAAGCCCACTTT. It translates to CSASDTKAHF.

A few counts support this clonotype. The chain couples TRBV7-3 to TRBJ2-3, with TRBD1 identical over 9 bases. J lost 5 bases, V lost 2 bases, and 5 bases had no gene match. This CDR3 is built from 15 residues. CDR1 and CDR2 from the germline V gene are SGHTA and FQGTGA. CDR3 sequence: CASSLGGQGRDTQYF. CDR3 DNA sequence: TGTGCCAGCAGCTTAGGAGGACAGGGGAGAGATACGCAGTATTTT.

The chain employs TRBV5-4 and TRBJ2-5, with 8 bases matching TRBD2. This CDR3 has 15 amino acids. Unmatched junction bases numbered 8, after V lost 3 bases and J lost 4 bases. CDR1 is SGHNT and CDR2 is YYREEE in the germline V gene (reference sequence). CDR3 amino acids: CASSSKGTSGETQYF. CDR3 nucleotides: TGTGCCAGCAGCTCTAAAGGGACTAGTGGAGAGACCCAGTACTTC.

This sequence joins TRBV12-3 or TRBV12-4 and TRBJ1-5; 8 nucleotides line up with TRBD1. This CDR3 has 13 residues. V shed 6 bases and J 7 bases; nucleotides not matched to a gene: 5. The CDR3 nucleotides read TGTGCCAGCAGGGGACAGGAGTACCAGCCCCAGCATTTT. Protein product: CASRGQEYQPQHF.

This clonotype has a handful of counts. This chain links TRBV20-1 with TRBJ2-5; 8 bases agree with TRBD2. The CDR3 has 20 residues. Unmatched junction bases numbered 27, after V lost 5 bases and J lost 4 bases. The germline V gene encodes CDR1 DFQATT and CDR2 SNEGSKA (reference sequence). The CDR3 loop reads CSAGTPVYTGTRGTGETQYF. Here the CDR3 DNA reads TGCAGTGCTGGGACACCTGTTTATACCGGGACTAGGGGGACGGGAGAGACCCAGTACTTC.

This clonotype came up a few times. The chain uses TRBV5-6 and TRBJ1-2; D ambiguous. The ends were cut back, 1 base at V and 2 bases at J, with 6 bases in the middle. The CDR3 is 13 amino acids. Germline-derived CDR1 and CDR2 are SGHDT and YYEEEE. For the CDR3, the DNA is TGTGCCAGCAGCTTGCAACAGAACTATGGCTACACCTTC. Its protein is CASSLQQNYGYTF.

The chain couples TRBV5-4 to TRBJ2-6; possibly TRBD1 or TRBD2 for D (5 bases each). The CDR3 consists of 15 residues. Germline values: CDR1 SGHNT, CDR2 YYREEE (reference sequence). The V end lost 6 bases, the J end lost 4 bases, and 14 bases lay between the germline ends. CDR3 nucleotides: TGTGCCAGCACCAGGTCCGGGGCCGGGGCCAACGTCCTGACTTTC. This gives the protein CASTRSGAGANVLTF.

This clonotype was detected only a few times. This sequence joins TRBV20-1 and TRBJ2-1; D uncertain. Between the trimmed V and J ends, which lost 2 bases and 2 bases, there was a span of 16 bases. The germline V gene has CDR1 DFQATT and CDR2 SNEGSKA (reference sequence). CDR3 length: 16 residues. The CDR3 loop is CSARSLKASPYNEQFF. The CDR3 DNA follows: TGCAGTGCTAGAAGTCTGAAAGCGTCGCCCTACAATGAGCAGTTCTTC.

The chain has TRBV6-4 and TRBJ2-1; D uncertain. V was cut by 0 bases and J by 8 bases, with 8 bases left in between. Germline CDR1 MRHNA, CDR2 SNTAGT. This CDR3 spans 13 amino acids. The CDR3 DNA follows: TGTGCCAGCAGTGACTCAGGCTTCCATGAGCAGTTCTTC. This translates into CASSDSGFHEQFF.